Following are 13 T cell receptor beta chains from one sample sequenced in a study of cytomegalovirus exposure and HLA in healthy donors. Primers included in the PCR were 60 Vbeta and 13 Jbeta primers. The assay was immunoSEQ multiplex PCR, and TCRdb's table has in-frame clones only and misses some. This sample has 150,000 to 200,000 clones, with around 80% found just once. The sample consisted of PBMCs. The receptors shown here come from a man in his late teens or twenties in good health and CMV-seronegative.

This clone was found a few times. CDR3 loop: CASSRPGTGDTEAFF. CDR3 in DNA: TGTGCCAGCAGCCGACCCGGGACAGGGGATACTGAAGCTTTCTTT. The J gene is TRBJ1-1, the V gene TRBV7-9, with 10 bases lining up with TRBD1. Germline assignment: CDR1 SEHNR and CDR2 FQNEAQ (reference sequence). The length of the CDR3 is 15 residues. Unmatched junction bases numbered 8, after V lost 5 bases and J lost 5 bases.

The CDR3 loop is CASSYSSPYGYTF. CDR3 DNA: TGTGCCAGCAGTTACTCGAGTCCCTATGGCTACACCTTC. This sequence joins TRBV6-6 and TRBJ1-2; the D is unclear. Germline CDR1 MNHNY, CDR2 SVGAGI (reference sequence). V lost 0 bases to trimming and J lost 4 bases, with 6 bases between them. The CDR3 runs to 13 residues.

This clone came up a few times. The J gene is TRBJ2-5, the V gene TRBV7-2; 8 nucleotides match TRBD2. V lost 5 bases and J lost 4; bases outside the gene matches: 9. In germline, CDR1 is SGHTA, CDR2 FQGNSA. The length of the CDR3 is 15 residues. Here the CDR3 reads CASSPGGAGGETQYF. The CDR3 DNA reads TGTGCCAGCAGCCCGGGGGGGGCGGGGGGAGAGACCCAGTACTTC.

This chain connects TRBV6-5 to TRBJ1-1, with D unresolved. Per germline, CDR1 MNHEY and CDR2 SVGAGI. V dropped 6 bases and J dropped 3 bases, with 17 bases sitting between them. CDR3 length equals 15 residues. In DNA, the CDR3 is TGTGCCAGCAGCCCAGACCGGGTCGCCCACACTGAAGCTTTCTTT. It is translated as CASSPDRVAHTEAFF.

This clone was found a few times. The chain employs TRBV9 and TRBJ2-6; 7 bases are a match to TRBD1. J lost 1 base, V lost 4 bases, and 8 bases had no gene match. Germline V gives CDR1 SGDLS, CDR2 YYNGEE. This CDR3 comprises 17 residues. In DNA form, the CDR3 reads TGTGCCAGCAGCTCCCAGACAGGGTTATCTGGGGCCAACGTCCTGACTTTC. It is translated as CASSSQTGLSGANVLTF. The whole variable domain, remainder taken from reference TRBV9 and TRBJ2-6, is DSGVTQTPKHLITATGQRVTLRCSPRSGDLSVYWYQQSLDQGLQFLIQYYNGEERAKGNILERFSAQQFPDLHSELNLSSLELGDSALYFCASSSQTGLSGANVLTFGAGSRLTVL.

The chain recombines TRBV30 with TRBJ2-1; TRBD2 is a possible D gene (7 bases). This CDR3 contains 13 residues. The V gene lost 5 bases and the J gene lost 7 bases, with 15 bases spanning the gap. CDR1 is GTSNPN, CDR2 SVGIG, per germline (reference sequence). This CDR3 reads CAWFKGGLNEQFF. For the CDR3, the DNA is TGTGCCTGGTTCAAGGGGGGGCTGAATGAGCAGTTCTTC.

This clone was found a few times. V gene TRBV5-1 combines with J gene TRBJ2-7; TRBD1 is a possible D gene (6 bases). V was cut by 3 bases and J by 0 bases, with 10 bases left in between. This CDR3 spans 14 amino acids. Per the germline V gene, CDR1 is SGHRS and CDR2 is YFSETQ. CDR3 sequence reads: CASSSRTVSYEQYF. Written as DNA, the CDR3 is TGCGCCAGCAGCTCGAGGACAGTCTCCTACGAGCAGTACTTC.

DNA of the CDR3: TGCAGCGGCCTGGGGGCTAGCGGGAGGCGCACAGATACGCAGTATTTT. Protein sequence: CSGLGASGRRTDTQYF. The chain links TRBV29-1 to TRBJ2-3, with 11 positions matching TRBD2. The V and J ends lost 7 bases and 1 base, in that order; junction bases with no gene match: 10. The germline CDR1 and CDR2 sequences are SQVTM and ANQGSEA. The CDR3 covers 16 residues.

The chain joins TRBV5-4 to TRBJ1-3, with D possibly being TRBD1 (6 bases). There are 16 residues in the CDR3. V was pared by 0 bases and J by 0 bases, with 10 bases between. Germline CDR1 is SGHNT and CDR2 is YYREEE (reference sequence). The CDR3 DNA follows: TGTGCCAGCAGCTTGGCAGGGGCTAGCTCTGGAAACACCATATATTTT. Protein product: CASSLAGASSGNTIYF.

CDR3 in amino acids: CASSYTSGGAADTQYF. In nucleotides, the CDR3 is TGCGCCAGCAGCTACACTAGCGGGGGGGCGGCAGATACGCAGTATTTT. V gene TRBV5-1 combines with J gene TRBJ2-3, with 13 bases aligning to TRBD2. CDR1 SGHRS and CDR2 YFSETQ come from the germline V gene. The V and J ends lost 3 bases and 4 bases, in that order; junction bases with no gene match: 5. This CDR3 comprises 16 residues.

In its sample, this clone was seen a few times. Here the CDR3 DNA reads TGCGCCAGCAGCCAACTCCAGGGGGACTACAATGAGCAGTTCTTC. It specifies CASSQLQGDYNEQFF. The V and J genes are TRBV4-3 and TRBJ2-1, with 7 bases that match TRBD1. Germline CDR1 and CDR2: LGHNA and YSLEER. Trimming took 2 bases from V and 3 from J; bases not matched to a gene: 4. The CDR3 covers 15 residues.

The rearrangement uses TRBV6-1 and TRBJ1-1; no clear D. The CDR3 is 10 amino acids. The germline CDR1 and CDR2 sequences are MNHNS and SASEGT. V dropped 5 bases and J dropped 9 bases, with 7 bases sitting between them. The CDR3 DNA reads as TGTGCCAGCAGTCGGGGTAAAGCTTTCTTT. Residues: CASSRGKAFF.

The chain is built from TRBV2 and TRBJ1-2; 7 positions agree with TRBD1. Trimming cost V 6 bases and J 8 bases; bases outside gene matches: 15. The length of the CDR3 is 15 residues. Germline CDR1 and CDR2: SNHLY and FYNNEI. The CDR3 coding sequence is TGTGCCAGCAGAGCTGACAGGGCCCAGGGCGGGGGCTACACCTTC. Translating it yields CASRADRAQGGGYTF.